Listed below are T cell receptor beta chains from one sample, sequenced in a study of shared clonotypes between healthy human individuals. Measured with immunoSEQ multiplex PCR; TCRdb has only the in-frame clones, and not every one. The data contain roughly 2.6 million clones, more than 90% of them singletons. Input material: naive CD4+ T cells sorted from blood. The receptors stem from a man younger than 35 in good health. The CDR3 runs from the conserved cysteine through the conserved F or W. Each record gives: D gene, V gene, J gene, clone size, CDR3 protein, CDR3 DNA. A D gene is named only where the DNA matches it firmly. Some rows have no size entry. The others give once, few or many, or a class for an expanded clone.

>TRBD1|TRBV27|TRBJ1-1|.
CASSLWGQKMNTEAFF
TGTGCCAGCAGTTTATGGGGACAGAAAATGAACACTGAAGCTTTCTTT
>TRBD2|TRBV6-5|TRBJ2-3|.
CASSASGGGPDTQYF
TGTGCCAGCAGCGCTAGCGGGGGGGGGCCAGATACGCAGTATTTT
>.|TRBV6-5|TRBJ2-2|.
CASSRLGNTGELFF
TGTGCCAGCAGTCGGCTCGGAAACACCGGGGAGCTGTTTTTT
>TRBD1|TRBV19|TRBJ1-1|once
CASSPETGGTEAFF
TGTGCCAGTAGTCCCGAGACAGGGGGCACTGAAGCTTTCTTT
>.|TRBV2|TRBJ2-2|once
CASKGQSYTGELFF
TGTGCCAGCAAAGGACAGTCCTACACCGGGGAGCTGTTTTTT
>.|TRBV6-5|TRBJ1-2|.
CASSYRGGRGGYTF
TGTGCCAGCAGTTACAGGGGAGGAAGGGGTGGCTACACCTTC
>.|TRBV5-1|TRBJ2-3|.
CASSLDGRGGTDTQYF
TGCGCCAGCAGCTTGGATGGCAGGGGGGGAACAGATACGCAGTATTTT
>.|TRBV5-1|TRBJ2-6|.
CASSLGRGTGANVLTF
TGCGCCAGCAGCTTGGGACGTGGAACTGGGGCCAACGTCCTGACTTTC
>.|TRBV7-8|TRBJ1-1|.
CASSSNRNTEAFF
TGTGCCAGCAGCTCCAACAGGAACACTGAAGCTTTCTTT
>.|TRBV7-9|TRBJ2-2|once
CASSPTTGELFF
TGTGCCAGCAGCCCAACGACTGGGGAGCTGTTTTTT
>TRBD2|TRBV5-8|TRBJ2-7|.
CASSLVRLANNEQYF
TGTGCCAGCAGCTTGGTGCGACTAGCGAACAACGAGCAGTACTTC
>.|TRBV5-4|TRBJ1-2|.
CASREQAGHSYGYTF
TGTGCCAGCAGGGAACAAGCGGGCCACTCCTATGGCTACACCTTC
>.|TRBV6-5|TRBJ2-7|.
CASSPHGTVSYEQYF
TGTGCCAGCAGTCCACACGGGACGGTCTCCTACGAGCAGTACTTC
>.|TRBV6-6|TRBJ1-5|.
CASSAPELGRNQPQHF
TGTGCCAGCAGTGCCCCCGAGTTGGGGCGAAATCAGCCCCAGCATTTT
>TRBD2|TRBV5-4|TRBJ2-5|.
CASRAGVAGQETQYF
TGTGCCAGCAGAGCTGGAGTAGCGGGCCAAGAGACCCAGTACTTC
>.|TRBV9|TRBJ2-1|.
CASSVASSGAEQFF
TGTGCCAGCAGCGTAGCTTCTTCGGGAGCGGAGCAGTTCTTC
>.|TRBV7-9|TRBJ2-7|.
CASSLGSAYEQYF
TGTGCCAGCAGCTTAGGGTCCGCCTACGAGCAGTACTTC
>.|TRBV5-1|TRBJ2-7|.
CASSLIGGDSYEQYF
TGCGCCAGCAGCTTGATCGGGGGAGATTCCTACGAGCAGTACTTC
>.|TRBV29-1|TRBJ2-3|.
CSVARTSTDTQYF
TGCAGCGTTGCCAGAACTAGCACAGATACGCAGTATTTT
>TRBD2|TRBV4-1|TRBJ2-3|.
CASSPQIAGGTDTQYF
TGCGCCAGCAGCCCCCAGATAGCGGGAGGCACAGATACGCAGTATTTT
>TRBD2|TRBV28|TRBJ2-7|.
CASTFSGRAYEQYF
TGTGCCAGCACCTTTAGCGGGAGAGCCTACGAGCAGTACTTC
>TRBD1|TRBV6-6|TRBJ1-5|.
CASRRQGGVNQPQHF
TGTGCCAGCAGACGCCAGGGGGGGGTTAATCAGCCCCAGCATTTT
>.|TRBV27|TRBJ2-2|.
CARPGWEVPNTGELFF
TGTGCCAGACCCGGGTGGGAGGTCCCAAACACCGGGGAGCTGTTTTTT
>.|TRBV7-2|TRBJ2-1|.
CASSLWGSDNEQFF
TGTGCCAGCAGCTTATGGGGCTCAGACAATGAGCAGTTCTTC
>TRBD2|TRBV5-1|TRBJ2-7|.
CASSPGLAGGEQYF
TGCGCCAGCAGCCCCGGACTAGCGGGGGGTGAGCAGTACTTC
>.|TRBV30|TRBJ1-5|.
CAWSVLGQVSNQPQHF
TGTGCCTGGAGTGTACTCGGTCAGGTTAGCAATCAGCCCCAGCATTTT
>.|TRBV10-1|TRBJ2-3|.
CASSARDTQYF
TGCGCCAGCAGTGCCCGGGATACGCAGTATTTT
>.|TRBV18|TRBJ2-6|.
CASSPQSGANVLTF
TGTGCCAGCTCACCGCAGTCTGGGGCCAACGTCCTGACTTTC
>TRBD2|TRBV19|TRBJ2-1|.
CASSLITGGPHEQFF
TGTGCCAGTAGTCTAATAACGGGAGGGCCTCATGAGCAGTTCTTC
>.|TRBV5-1|TRBJ2-1|.
CASSLAGFNNEQFF
TGCGCCAGCAGCTTGGCGGGGTTCAACAATGAGCAGTTCTTC
>TRBD1|TRBV5-1|TRBJ2-1|.
CASSFGDRNEQFF
TGCGCCAGCAGCTTCGGGGACAGAAATGAGCAGTTCTTC
>.|TRBV28|TRBJ1-1|.
CASSLEGVTEAFF
TGTGCCAGCAGTCTGGAGGGGGTAACTGAAGCTTTCTTT
>.|TRBV5-1|TRBJ2-3|.
CASSLVNDLGTQYF
TGCGCCAGCAGCTTGGTTAACGACCTCGGTACGCAGTATTTT
>TRBD2|TRBV4-1|TRBJ2-7|.
CASSQERSGSSYEQYF
TGCGCCAGCAGCCAAGAGCGCAGCGGGAGCTCCTACGAGCAGTACTTC
>.|TRBV5-1|TRBJ2-1|.
CASSPLMGGSSYNEQFF
TGCGCCAGCAGCCCTTTGATGGGGGGCAGCTCCTACAATGAGCAGTTCTTC
>.|TRBV11-2|TRBJ2-7|.
CASSLEGPFYEQYF
TGTGCCAGCAGCCTAGAAGGGCCCTTCTACGAGCAGTACTTC
>.|TRBV7-8|TRBJ2-5|.
CASSLGTGKHQETQYF
TGTGCCAGCAGCTTAGGAACAGGGAAGCACCAAGAGACCCAGTACTTC